This is a list of T cell receptor beta chains from one sample in a study of blood T cell repertoires in COVID-19. Clones were read by immunoSEQ multiplex PCR, and TCRdb kept only the in-frame ones, dropping some. Of about 220,000 clones in the sample, approximately 85% were seen once. The sample was peripheral blood. These receptors all stem from a woman aged 70 to 79 with COVID-19, enrolled during active disease. Both conserved end residues are part of each CDR3. A D gene is named only where the DNA matches it firmly. Part of the rows lack a size; the others show once, few, many or a class for expanded clones.

CDR3 protein	CDR3 DNA	V gene	J gene	clone size	D gene
CASSQEWAEEQFF	TGCGCCAGCAGCCAAGAGTGGGCAGAGGAGCAGTTCTTC	TRBV4-3	TRBJ2-1	few	NA
CATEGMGGRTEAFF	TGTGCCACCGAGGGTATGGGAGGGAGAACTGAAGCTTTCTTT	TRBV15	TRBJ1-1	NA	NA
CASSQGLPSYEQFF	TGCGCCAGCAGCCAAGGACTCCCGAGCTATGAGCAGTTCTTC	TRBV4-1	TRBJ2-1	NA	NA
CASSIEGGGSPLHF	TGTGCCAGTAGTATAGAGGGGGGAGGTTCACCCCTCCACTTT	TRBV19	TRBJ1-6	NA	NA
CASSSGTGTTEAFF	TGTGCCAGCAGCTCTGGGACAGGGACCACTGAAGCTTTCTTT	TRBV5-6	TRBJ1-1	NA	TRBD1
CASSPLAGVHEQYF	TGTGCCAGCAGTCCACTAGCGGGAGTACACGAGCAGTACTTC	TRBV2	TRBJ2-7	NA	TRBD2
CASSSGLARETQYF	TGCGCCAGCAGCTCGGGACTAGCGAGGGAGACCCAGTACTTC	TRBV5-1	TRBJ2-5	NA	TRBD2
CASSVGQASNYGYTF	TGTGCCAGCAGCGTAGGGCAGGCAAGTAACTATGGCTACACCTTC	TRBV9	TRBJ1-2	NA	NA
CASSPGEKGAETQYF	TGTGCCAGCTCACCCGGGGAGAAGGGAGCGGAGACCCAGTACTTC	TRBV18	TRBJ2-5	NA	NA
CASSRGLTSREQYF	TGCGCCAGCAGCCGGGGACTCACGTCAAGGGAGCAGTACTTC	TRBV4-1	TRBJ2-7	NA	NA
CASSLEGGKTQYF	TGTGCCAGCAGCTTGGAAGGGGGAAAGACCCAGTACTTC	TRBV5-6	TRBJ2-5	NA	NA
CSVDGQRNYGYTF	TGCAGCGTTGATGGACAGCGTAACTATGGCTACACCTTC	TRBV29-1	TRBJ1-2	NA	NA
CASSQDRGSIAKNIQYF	TGCGCCAGCAGCCAAGATCGGGGTTCAATAGCCAAAAACATTCAGTACTTC	TRBV4-3	TRBJ2-4	NA	NA
CASSLEQAYNEQFF	TGTGCCAGCAGCTTAGAACAGGCCTACAATGAGCAGTTCTTC	TRBV7-2	TRBJ2-1	NA	NA
CASSQDRRLAGELQETQYF	TGTGCCAGCAGCCAAGATAGGCGACTAGCGGGGGAGCTACAAGAGACCCAGTACTTC	TRBV4-2	TRBJ2-5	NA	TRBD2
CASSPTRGSNSPLHF	TGTGCCAGCTCACCAACCCGGGGGTCCAATTCACCCCTCCACTTT	TRBV18	TRBJ1-6	NA	NA
CASSPAGLAGGPDTQYF	TGTGCCAGCAGCCCCGCGGGACTAGCGGGAGGGCCAGATACGCAGTATTTT	TRBV14	TRBJ2-3	NA	TRBD2
CASSPSRGLAFF	TGTGCCAGCAGCCCAAGTAGGGGGCTAGCTTTCTTT	TRBV11-3	TRBJ1-1	once	TRBD1
CASFSSLGLATINEQFF	TGTGCCAGCTTTTCTTCCCTCGGACTAGCGACCATCAATGAGCAGTTCTTC	TRBV2	TRBJ2-1	NA	TRBD2
CASTGRFASGSRDIQYF	TGTGCCAGTACCGGACGATTTGCTAGCGGGAGTAGGGACATTCAGTACTTC	TRBV19	TRBJ2-4	few	TRBD2
CASTFGGGNTEAFF	TGTGCCAGCACCTTTGGGGGGGGTAACACTGAAGCTTTCTTT	TRBV3-1/TRBV3-2	TRBJ1-1	few	NA
CASYTSGRGLAGNTIYF	TGTGCCAGCTACACATCCGGGCGGGGCTTGGCTGGAAACACCATATATTTT	TRBV7-9	TRBJ1-3	NA	NA
CASSLTPGTGDNEQFF	TGCGCCAGCAGCTTAACTCCCGGGACAGGGGACAATGAGCAGTTCTTC	TRBV5-1	TRBJ2-1	once	TRBD1
CASSQDRNSPLHF	TGCGCCAGCAGCCAAGATAGAAATTCACCCCTCCACTTT	TRBV4-1	TRBJ1-6	NA	NA
CASSIPTGNQPQHF	TGTGCCAGTAGTATCCCGACAGGGAATCAGCCCCAGCATTTT	TRBV19	TRBJ1-5	NA	TRBD1
CASSYQGQSSYEQYF	TGTGCCAGCAGTTACCAGGGACAGAGTTCCTACGAGCAGTACTTC	TRBV6-5	TRBJ2-7	NA	TRBD1
CASRVSAGGGTDTQYF	TGTGCCAGCAGGGTTTCGGCGGGAGGTGGCACAGATACGCAGTATTTT	TRBV2	TRBJ2-3	NA	TRBD2
CASSKNQGTEAFF	TGCGCCAGCAGCAAAAACCAGGGCACTGAAGCTTTCTTT	TRBV5-1	TRBJ1-1	NA	NA
CASTLDRPNNSPLHF	TGCGCCAGCACCCTAGACAGACCAAATAATTCACCCCTCCACTTT	TRBV5-1	TRBJ1-6	NA	NA
CASSSEGAGGYTF	TGTGCCAGCAGCTCAGAGGGGGCTGGTGGCTACACCTTC	TRBV11-2	TRBJ1-2	NA	TRBD1
CASSPTNTEAFF	TGTGCCAGCAGCCCTACGAACACTGAAGCTTTCTTT	TRBV7-2	TRBJ1-1	NA	NA
CASSPTRDTEQYF	TGTGCCAGCTCACCAACCCGGGACACCGAGCAGTACTTC	TRBV18	TRBJ2-7	few	NA
CASSKAPTHRSSYNSPLHF	TGTGCCAGCAGCAAAGCACCTACACACAGGAGCTCCTATAATTCACCCCTCCACTTT	TRBV21-1	TRBJ1-6	NA	NA
CASGQGARGNTIYF	TGTGCCAGCGGACAGGGGGCGCGAGGAAACACCATATATTTT	TRBV6-6	TRBJ1-3	NA	TRBD1
CASKGEQETQYF	TGTGCCAGCAAAGGGGAACAAGAGACCCAGTACTTC	TRBV2	TRBJ2-5	NA	NA
CASSIGQDLSYEQYF	TGTGCCAGTAGTATTGGACAAGACCTCTCCTACGAGCAGTACTTC	TRBV19	TRBJ2-7	NA	NA
CASNRQGSSYSNQPQHF	TGTGCCAGTAATCGACAGGGGTCATCATATAGCAATCAGCCCCAGCATTTT	TRBV19	TRBJ1-5	few	TRBD1